This T cell receptor (beta chain) is from a study of cytomegalovirus exposure and HLA in healthy donors. Profiling relied on immunoSEQ multiplex PCR, and the TCRdb table lists in-frame clones only, not all of them. This table holds 130,000 or so clones, 85% to 90% found once. V was cut by 7 bases and J by 0 bases, with 13 bases left in between. The germline CDR1 and CDR2 sequences are SGHTA and FQGNSA. The CDR3 loop spans 15 amino acids. The source of this sequence is a man younger than 45 in good health and CMV-seronegative. The chain carries TRBV7-2 and TRBJ1-5; D is perhaps TRBD1 (5 bases). Sequencing was performed on PBMCs. The CDR3 is CASNGGDYSNQPQHF. The CDR3 bases are TGTGCCAGCAACGGAGGGGATTATAGCAATCAGCCCCAGCATTTT.